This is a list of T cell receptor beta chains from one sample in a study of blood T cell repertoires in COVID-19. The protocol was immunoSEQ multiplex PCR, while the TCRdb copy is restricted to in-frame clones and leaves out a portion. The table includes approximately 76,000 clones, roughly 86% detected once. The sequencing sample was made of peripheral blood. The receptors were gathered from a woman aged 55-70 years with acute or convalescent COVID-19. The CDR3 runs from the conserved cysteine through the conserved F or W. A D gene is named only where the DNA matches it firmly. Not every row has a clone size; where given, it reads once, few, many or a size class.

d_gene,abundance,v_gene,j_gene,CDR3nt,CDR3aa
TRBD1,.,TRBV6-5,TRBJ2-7,TGTGCCAGCAGTCTTCGACAGGGGGCGGGGGAGCAGTACTTC,CASSLRQGAGEQYF
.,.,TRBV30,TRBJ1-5,TGTGCCTGGAGTGTCTCCTCAGGGCCCCAGCATTTT,CAWSVSSGPQHF
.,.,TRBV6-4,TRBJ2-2,TGTGCCAGCAGTGACGCCTCCCGTAGCGGACGGGCCGGGGAGCTGTTTTTT,CASSDASRSGRAGELFF
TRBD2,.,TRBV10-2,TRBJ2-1,TGCGCCAGCAACCGACTAGCGGGGGGGCCCCATGAGCAGTTCTTC,CASNRLAGGPHEQFF
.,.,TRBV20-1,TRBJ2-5,TGCAGTGCTAGTGTACTCGGGGGGCGGTGGGAGACCCAGTACTTC,CSASVLGGRWETQYF
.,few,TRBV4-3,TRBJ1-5,TGCGCCAGCAGCCAAGTTTATCCGAGCAATCAGCCCCAGCATTTT,CASSQVYPSNQPQHF
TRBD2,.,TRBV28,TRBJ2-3,TGTGCCAGCAGTTCACTAGCGGGGGGGTTCTCTAGCACAGATACGCAGTATTTT,CASSSLAGGFSSTDTQYF
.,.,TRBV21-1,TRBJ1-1,TGTGCCAGCAGCAAACACAACAGGGAGTCTGAAGCTTTCTTT,CASSKHNRESEAFF
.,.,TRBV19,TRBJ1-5,TGTGCCAGTAGCCGGAGACGCTGGCCCCAGCATTTT,CASSRRRWPQHF
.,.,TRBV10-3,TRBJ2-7,TGTGCCATCAGTGACCCGGGGGGCCCCGGGTACGAGCAGTACTTC,CAISDPGGPGYEQYF
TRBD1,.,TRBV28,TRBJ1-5,TGTGCCAGCATCGACAGGGGGCGCTTCCGCAATCAGCCCCAGCATTTT,CASIDRGRFRNQPQHF
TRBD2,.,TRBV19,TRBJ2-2,TGTGCCTGTAGTATCGGGGGGACCCGGCGCGCCGGGGAGCTGTTTTTT,CACSIGGTRRAGELFF
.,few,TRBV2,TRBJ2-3,TGTGCCAGCAGTGAAGGTAGAGACTCCGGTGGCACAGATACGCAGTATTTT,CASSEGRDSGGTDTQYF
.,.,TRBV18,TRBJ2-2,TGTGCCAGCTCGCCCCCTACTAGGACCGGGGAGCTGTTTTTT,CASSPPTRTGELFF
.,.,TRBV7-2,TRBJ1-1,TGTGCCAGCAGCTTAATGCAGGGAGGAGGAACCACTGAAGCTTTCTTT,CASSLMQGGGTTEAFF
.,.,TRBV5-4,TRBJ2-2,TGTGCCAGCAGCCGGAACACCGGGGAGCTGTTTTTT,CASSRNTGELFF
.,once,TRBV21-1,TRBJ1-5,TGTGCCAGCAGCAAAGCAGGACACCCCCTGGGCAATCAGCCCCAGCATTTT,CASSKAGHPLGNQPQHF
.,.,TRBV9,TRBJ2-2,TGTGCCAGCAGCGTAGTGCCTAGGGGCAGGGTGGATGACCCCAACACCGGGGAGCTGTTTTTT,CASSVVPRGRVDDPNTGELFF
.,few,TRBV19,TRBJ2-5,TGTGCCAGTAGCAACAGGGGCCGGGGGGAGACCCAGTACTTC,CASSNRGRGETQYF
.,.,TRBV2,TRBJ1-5,TGTGCCAGCAGTGGTGTGGGCGTTGGCAATCAGCCCCAGCATTTT,CASSGVGVGNQPQHF
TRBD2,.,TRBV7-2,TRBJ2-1,TGTGCCAGCAGCTCGTTTAGCGGGGTTTACAATGAGCAGTTCTTC,CASSSFSGVYNEQFF
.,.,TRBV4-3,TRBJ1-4,TGCGCCAGCAGCCAAGATGTGGCAGGTGAAAAACTGTTTTTT,CASSQDVAGEKLFF
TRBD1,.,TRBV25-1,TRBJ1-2,TGTGCCAGCAGTCGAACAGGGGCTGGCTACACCTTC,CASSRTGAGYTF
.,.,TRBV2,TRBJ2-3,TGTGCCAGCAGTGTCCAAGGAGGCACAGATACGCAGTATTTT,CASSVQGGTDTQYF
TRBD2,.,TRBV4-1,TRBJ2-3,TGCGCCAGCGGGAGCGGGAGGGCTGGGTCAGATACGCAGTATTTT,CASGSGRAGSDTQYF
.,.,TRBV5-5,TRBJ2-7,TGTGCCAGCAGCTTGGGAGCAGGCACCTTCTACGAGCAGTACTTC,CASSLGAGTFYEQYF
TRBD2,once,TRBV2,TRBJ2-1,TGTGCCAGCAGCAGACTTTGGACTAGCGGGAGATCCAGCTCCTACAATGAGCAGTTCTTC,CASSRLWTSGRSSSYNEQFF
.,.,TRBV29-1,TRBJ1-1,TGCAGCGCCCGAGGGGGGGCGGGTGTTGCGGACACTGAAGCTTTCTTT,CSARGGAGVADTEAFF
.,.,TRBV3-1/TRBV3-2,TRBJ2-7,TGTGCCAGCAGCCAAATGGGCTCGAGCTCCTACGAGCAGTACTTC,CASSQMGSSSYEQYF
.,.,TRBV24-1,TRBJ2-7,TGTGCCACCAACCGGGACACAACAACCTACGAGCAGTACTTC,CATNRDTTTYEQYF
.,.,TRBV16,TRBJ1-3,TGTGCCAGCAGCCCAACTCGTGCGGGATCTGGAAACACCATATATTTT,CASSPTRAGSGNTIYF
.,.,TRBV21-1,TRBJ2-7,TGTGCCAGCAGCCCATCTAGCGGGAGGGATGGCGAGCAGTACTTC,CASSPSSGRDGEQYF
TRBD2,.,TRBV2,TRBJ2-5,TGTGCCAGCACCATTCCAATACTAGCGGGAGGGCGCGGCCAAGAGACCCAGTACTTC,CASTIPILAGGRGQETQYF
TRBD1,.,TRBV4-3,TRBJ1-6,TGCGCCAGCAGCCAAGAGTCCAGGGGGCAATCACCCCTCCACTTT,CASSQESRGQSPLHF
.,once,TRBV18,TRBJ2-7,TGTGCCAGCTCGTACCAGTACGAGCAGTACTTC,CASSYQYEQYF
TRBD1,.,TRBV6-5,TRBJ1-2,TGTGCCACCCAACTGGGACAGGGTCATGGCTACACCTTC,CATQLGQGHGYTF
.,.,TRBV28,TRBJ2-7,TGTGCCAGCAGTTTAGTACAGGGAACGACCTACGAGCAGTACTTC,CASSLVQGTTYEQYF
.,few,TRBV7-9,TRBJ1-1,TGTGCCAGCAGCTTAACGGCAGGGGCGCGAGGAACTGAAGCTTTCTTT,CASSLTAGARGTEAFF
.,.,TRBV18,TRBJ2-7,TGTGCCAGCTCACCGACAGGTTACGAGCAGTACTTC,CASSPTGYEQYF